This TCR beta chain was documented in a study of blood T cell repertoires in COVID-19. Background on the study: Both acute and convalescent COVID-19 samples were obtained from the United States, Italy and Spain. PBMCs, B-cell-depleted T cells, or T cells provided the cDNA or gDNA that made up the material.

As handled by the study authors: The authors estimated nucleated cell counts from reference gene primer amplification. Method: immunoSEQ multiplex PCR; TCRdb's copy keeps in-frame clones and lacks some. The V and J calls and the clone size are those of that table, but D and trimming were determined from the DNA. The profile shows 200,000 to 250,000 clones, about 93% of them singletons. The Seattle patients, enrolled during active infection, were followed longitudinally. The sequenced material came from peripheral blood. The receptor's source is a man between 60 and 75 years old with COVID-19, enrolled during active disease.

CDR3: CAISPKGGGSSYNEQFF. The CDR3 DNA is TGTGCCATCAGTCCCAAGGGGGGGGGTAGCTCCTACAATGAGCAGTTCTTC. The chain uses TRBV10-3 and TRBJ2-1; tentative D call: TRBD2 (7 bases). The CDR3 runs to 17 residues. Trimming stripped 5 bases from V and 0 bases from J, with 17 bases between. In germline, CDR1 is ENHRY, CDR2 SYGVKD.